Listed here are 9 T cell receptor beta chains from one sample, sequenced in a study of blood T cells in healthy people across ages. A second PCR of roughly 6 to 12 cycles used a sample-barcoded 5' primer and a J-beta primer mix. Via MiXCR, TCRdb re-called the 5' RACE reads, giving one row per CDR3 protein. The table includes about 800,000 distinct CDR3 sequences, around a quarter detected once. Another study also made use of these data, one on T cells of mothers and their children.

Sequences were obtained from blood. The source is a boy younger than 18 in good health.

This clonotype has only a few counts. The chain combines TRBV7-9 with TRBJ1-1; unclear D gene. Germline-derived CDR1 and CDR2 are SEHNR and FQNEAQ (reference sequence). V was clipped by 6 bases and J by 1 base, with 12 bases between them. The CDR3 has 14 residues. CDR3 region: CASSYTHKNTEAFF. In DNA, the CDR3 is TGTGCCAGCAGTTACACCCACAAGAACACTGAAGCTTTCTTT. Full variable domain (missing parts from reference TRBV7-9 and TRBJ1-1): DTGVSQNPRHKITKRGQNVTFRCDPISEHNRLYWYRQTLGQGPEFLTYFQNEAQLEKSRLLSDRFSAERPKGSFSTLEIQRTEQGDSAMYLCASSYTHKNTEAFFGQGTRLTVV.

This chain connects TRBV5-1 to TRBJ2-3; the D is unclear. The length of the CDR3 is 13 residues. Deletions cut 3 bases from V and 6 bases from J, with 11 bases between. Germline values: CDR1 SGHRS, CDR2 YFSETQ. CDR3 DNA sequence: TGCGCCAGCAGCTGGACCGTCCGGGATACGCAGTATTTT. Translation: CASSWTVRDTQYF.

This sequence joins TRBV6-1 and TRBJ2-1; 7 nucleotides line up with TRBD1. V lost 4 bases and J lost 2; bases outside the gene matches: 8. The CDR3 has 16 amino acids. Germline V CDR1 and CDR2: MNHNS, SASEGT. CDR3 protein: CASSAPQGDPYNEQFF. The DNA of the CDR3 is TGTGCCAGCAGTGCCCCCCAGGGGGACCCCTACAATGAGCAGTTCTTC.

The rearrangement links TRBV27 to TRBJ1-2; 8 nucleotides line up with TRBD1. CDR3 length: 15 amino acids. The ends lost 1 base at V and 3 bases at J; junction bases unmatched: 4. Germline CDR1 reads MNHEY; CDR2 reads SMNVEV (reference sequence). CDR3: CASSLLQGGYYGYTF. The CDR3 coding sequence is TGTGCCAGCAGTTTATTACAGGGGGGGTACTATGGCTACACCTTC.

The V and J genes are TRBV10-3 and TRBJ2-7; 8 bases are a match to TRBD2. Trimming took 2 bases from V and 7 from J; bases not matched to a gene: 10. This CDR3 has 15 residues. The germline gives CDR1 ENHRY, CDR2 SYGVKD. The CDR3 here is CAISETTSAPGEQYF. The CDR3 DNA reads as TGTGCCATCAGTGAGACGACTAGCGCCCCGGGGGAGCAGTACTTC.

The V call is TRBV20-1, the J call TRBJ2-3, with D uncertain. V lost 4 bases to trimming and J lost 0 bases, with 8 bases between them. Germline V CDR1 and CDR2: DFQATT, SNEGSKA (reference sequence). The length of the CDR3 is 13 residues. The CDR3 DNA follows: TGCAGTGCTACTTGGGTTAGCACAGATACGCAGTATTTT. Amino acid sequence: CSATWVSTDTQYF.

This clonotype occurred a few times. The chain is built from TRBV20-1 and TRBJ2-3, with 7 bases aligning to TRBD2. Germline lookup yields CDR1 DFQATT and CDR2 SNEGSKA (reference sequence). This CDR3 comprises 13 residues. With 2 bases clipped from V and 6 bases from J, the junction kept 5 bases outside the gene matches. The CDR3 here is CSARRLAVDTQYF. The CDR3 DNA reads TGCAGTGCTAGACGTCTAGCGGTTGATACGCAGTATTTT.

The chain employs TRBV4-3 and TRBJ1-6, with D uncertain. V was cut by 0 bases and J by 10 bases, with 16 bases left in between. Germline lookup yields CDR1 LGHNA and CDR2 YSLEER. This CDR3 comprises 16 residues. CDR3 coding DNA: TGCGCCAGCAGCCAAGATAGGGCCTCAAGAGGCTCACCCCTCCACTTT. It codes for CASSQDRASRGSPLHF.

V usage is TRBV20-1 and J usage is TRBJ2-3, with TRBD2 identical over 8 bases. Germline assignment: CDR1 DFQATT and CDR2 SNEGSKA (reference sequence). The CDR3 runs to 11 residues. CDR3 sequence (DNA): TGCGGCATAGCGGGATTGGATACGCAGTATTTT. This gives the protein CGIAGLDTQYF.